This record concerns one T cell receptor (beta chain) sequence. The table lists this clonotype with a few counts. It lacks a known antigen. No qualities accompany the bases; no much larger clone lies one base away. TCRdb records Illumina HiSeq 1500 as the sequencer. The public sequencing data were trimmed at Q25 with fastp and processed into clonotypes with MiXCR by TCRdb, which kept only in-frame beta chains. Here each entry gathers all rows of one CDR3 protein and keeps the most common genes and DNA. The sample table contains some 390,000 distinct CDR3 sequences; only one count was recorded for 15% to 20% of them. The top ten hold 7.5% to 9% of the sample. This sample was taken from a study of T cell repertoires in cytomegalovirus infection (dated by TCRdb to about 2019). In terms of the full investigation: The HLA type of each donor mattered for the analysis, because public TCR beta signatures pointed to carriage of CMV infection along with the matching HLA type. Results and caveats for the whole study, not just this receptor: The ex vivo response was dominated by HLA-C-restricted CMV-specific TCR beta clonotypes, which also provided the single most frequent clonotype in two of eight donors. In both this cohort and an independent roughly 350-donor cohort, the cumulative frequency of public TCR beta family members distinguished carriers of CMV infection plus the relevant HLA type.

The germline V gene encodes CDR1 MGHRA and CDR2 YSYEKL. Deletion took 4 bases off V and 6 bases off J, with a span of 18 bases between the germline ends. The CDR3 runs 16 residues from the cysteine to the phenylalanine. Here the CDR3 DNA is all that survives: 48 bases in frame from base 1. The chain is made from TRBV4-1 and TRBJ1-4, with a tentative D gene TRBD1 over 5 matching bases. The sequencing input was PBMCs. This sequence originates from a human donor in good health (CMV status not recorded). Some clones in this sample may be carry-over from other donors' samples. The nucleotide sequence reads TGCGCCAGCAGCCCCCAAGGTCGGGGGAGTGATGAAAAACTGTTTTTT. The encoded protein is CASSPQGRGSDEKLFF.